This T cell receptor beta chain was observed in a study of cytomegalovirus exposure and HLA in healthy donors. This table comes from immunoSEQ multiplex PCR, and its TCRdb copy is limited to in-frame clones, with some not included. The table has approximately 65,000 clones, 95% to 96% seen once. CDR3 length: 11 residues. This clone came up once. Sequencing input: PBMCs. The chain recombines TRBV21-1 with TRBJ2-5; TRBD2, the table's D call, was not compared with the DNA. TRBV21-1 is a documented pseudogene. The source of this sequence is a woman younger than 35 in good health and CMV-seropositive. The CDR3, as DNA: TGTGCCAGCAGCACGTTTAGCTTCCAGTACTTC. Translation: CASSTFSFQYF.